The source of this TCR beta chain is a study of response to subunit inactivated influenza vaccine. Study-wide points: The authors offered the suggestion that each seasonal influenza vaccination recruits few new T cells.

This clonotype was counted between two and nine times. Antigen specificity is unknown. TCRdb passed the RT-PCR reads through MiXCR, listing each CDR3 protein once. Here the sample spans 550,000 to 800,000 distinct CDR3 sequences, less than 20% being singletons. The CDR3 spans 15 residues. Germline V lookup: CDR1 SGHRS, CDR2 YFSETQ. V was clipped by 0 bases and J by 4 bases; unmatched bases: 5. This TCR came from a man in his fifties or sixties who received an inactivated influenza vaccine. The rearrangement links TRBV5-1 to TRBJ2-7; 9 bases are a match to TRBD1. Sequencing was performed on PBMCs from blood, taken less than 13 days after vaccination. The CDR3 bases are TGCGCCAGCAGCTTGGAACCGGGACAGGGATACGAGCAGTACTTC. Encoded protein: CASSLEPGQGYEQYF.